These 20 T cell receptor beta chains share one sample of origin, sequenced in a study of beta chain features in type 1 diabetes (dated by TCRdb to about 2018). The library was obtained by the immunoSEQ multiplex PCR assay. The entire amount of isolated RNA was reverse transcribed using the High Capacity cDNA Reverse Transcription Kit, so the sequenced TCRB transcripts were expressed ones. The table comes from immuneACCESS by way of TCRdb, which keeps in-frame sequences with V and J called. Part of the clones is missing from these tables; in studies checked, under half for an unresolved V gene and the rest for unknown reasons. This sample gives fewer than 400,000 clones in total; around 9.7% of them show up just once. The top ten clonotypes cover about 1% of the sample. Study-wide findings and limitations: A moderate but significant shortening of TCRB CDR3 length was observed in type 1 diabetes patients in all four CD4+ subsets.

Antigens of these TCRs are unknown. The source material was central memory CD4+ T cells from blood. Source of these receptors: a man aged 25 to 45 with type 1 diabetes.

The table lists this clone with a few counts. The J gene is TRBJ2-7, the V gene TRBV6-1, with TRBD1 matching 8 bases. After removal of 6 bases from V and 1 base from J, the junction contained 8 bases not matched to a gene. Germline CDR1 is MNHNS and CDR2 is SASEGT. This CDR3 comprises 15 residues. The CDR3 region has the DNA TGTGCCAGCAGACCGGATTACAGGGGGTCCTACGAGCAGTACTTC. It is translated as CASRPDYRGSYEQYF.

The V gene is TRBV6-5, the J gene TRBJ2-1; the D is unclear. Germline CDR1 reads MNHEY; CDR2 reads SVGAGI. Trimming took 10 bases from V and 4 from J, leaving 8 bases between them. The CDR3 loop spans 11 amino acids. The CDR3 region is CATGSYNEQFF. The CDR3 nucleotides are TGTGCCACTGGGTCTTACAATGAGCAGTTCTTC.

This clone was seen only a few times. The chain carries TRBV7-9 and TRBJ1-6; 8 bases are a match to TRBD1. The trim removed 5 bases at V and 9 bases at J, leaving 6 bases unmatched. The germline CDR1 and CDR2 sequences are SEHNR and FQNEAQ (reference sequence). The CDR3 runs 14 residues. The CDR3 sequence: CASSATGESSPLHF. The CDR3 DNA reads TGTGCCAGCAGCGCGACAGGGGAGAGTTCACCCCTCCACTTT.

This chain uses TRBV9 with TRBJ1-1; weak D call: TRBD1 (5 bases). CDR3 size: 15 residues. Trimming stripped 0 bases from V and 4 bases from J, with 13 bases between. Germline CDR1 SGDLS, CDR2 YYNGEE. CDR3 sequence (DNA): TGTGCCAGCAGCGTAGGCGTGGGGCTGTTCACTGAAGCTTTCTTT. Protein sequence: CASSVGVGLFTEAFF.

The chain joins TRBV9 to TRBJ2-5; D may be TRBD1 (8 bases). The germline V gene has CDR1 SGDLS and CDR2 YYNGEE. V dropped 3 bases and J dropped 2 bases, with 23 bases sitting between them. This CDR3 is built from 18 residues. The CDR3 DNA follows: TGTGCCAGCAGCGCGAGCGGGGCTCCTGGACAGGGACAAGAGACCCAGTACTTC. The encoded protein is CASSASGAPGQGQETQYF.

This clone was seen more than once but under ten times. This rearrangement joins TRBV7-2 to TRBJ1-6; no definite D call. Germline assignment: CDR1 SGHTA and CDR2 FQGNSA. This CDR3 has 12 amino acids. Between the trimmed V and J ends, which lost 7 bases and 6 bases, there was a span of 7 bases. The CDR3 bases are TGTGCCAGCACCACGACTAATTCACCCCTCCACTTT. Amino acid sequence: CASTTTNSPLHF.

The chain carries TRBV28 and TRBJ1-1; D not resolved. This CDR3 is built from 15 residues. The V gene lost 4 bases and the J gene lost 1 base, with 13 bases spanning the gap. CDR1 is MDHEN and CDR2 is SYDVKM in the germline V gene. The CDR3 is CASSSHGRENTEAFF. As DNA, the CDR3 is TGTGCCAGCAGTTCCCACGGCCGGGAGAACACTGAAGCTTTCTTT.

The genes are TRBV28 and TRBJ2-7, with 7 bases identical to TRBD1. The length of the CDR3 is 15 residues. CDR1 and CDR2 (germline): MDHEN, SYDVKM. V dropped 4 bases and J dropped 2; count of bases not matched to a gene: 8. CDR3 loop: CASSSPGQETYEQYF. In DNA, the CDR3 is TGTGCCAGCAGTTCCCCAGGACAGGAAACCTACGAGCAGTACTTC.

The CDR3 region has the DNA TGTGCCAGCAGCCAAGACAGGTACTCCTACGAGCAGTACTTC. It yields the protein CASSQDRYSYEQYF. The J gene is TRBJ2-7, the V gene TRBV5-6; a weak D match, TRBD1 (6 bases). V dropped 4 bases and J dropped 0 bases, with 11 bases sitting between them. This CDR3 has 14 residues. Germline V gene sequence: CDR1 SGHDT, CDR2 YYEEEE.

The chain combines TRBV5-1 with TRBJ2-5; the D gene is possibly TRBD1 (7 bases). The germline CDR1 and CDR2 sequences are SGHRS and YFSETQ. The CDR3 is made up of 12 amino acids. V lost 7 bases, J lost 3 bases, and 10 bases lay in between. Here the CDR3 DNA reads TGCGCCAGCGCCAGGGGGGAAGAGACCCAGTACTTC. It is translated as CASARGEETQYF.

The chain joins TRBV4-3 to TRBJ2-5; weak D call: TRBD2 (6 bases). The J call may be incorrect, as the DNA end agrees better with TRBJ2-7. The CDR3 covers 15 residues. Germline CDR1 reads LGHNA; CDR2 reads YSLEER. The CDR3 is CASSQGPGGTYEQYF. The CDR3 nucleotides read TGCGCCAGCAGCCAAGGGCCCGGGGGAACCTACGAGCAGTACTTC.

The chain links TRBV12-5 to TRBJ2-3, with D unclear. With 4 bases removed from V and 0 bases from J, the gap between germline ends came to 17 bases. Germline loops: CDR1 LGHNT, CDR2 FRNRAP. The CDR3 covers 17 residues. CDR3 nucleotides: TGTGCTAGTGGTTCCGCCCTCAGGACCCCTAGCACAGATACGCAGTATTTT. Its protein is CASGSALRTPSTDTQYF.

This clone has just a few counts. This chain links TRBV7-2 with TRBJ2-1; D not resolved. The CDR3 length is 15 residues. Trimming took 2 bases from V and 0 from J, leaving 8 bases between them. CDR1 and CDR2 from the germline V gene are SGHTA and FQGNSA. The CDR3: CASSLRWSSYNEQFF. The CDR3 bases are TGTGCCAGCAGCTTACGCTGGAGCTCCTACAATGAGCAGTTCTTC.

The V and J genes are TRBV11-3 and TRBJ2-3; a weak D match, TRBD1 (5 bases). Trimming removed 5 bases at V and 6 bases at J, with 12 bases between. The length of the CDR3 is 13 residues. Germline values: CDR1 SGHNT, CDR2 YENEEA. The CDR3 is CASSGQGTDTQYF. The CDR3 coding sequence is TGTGCCAGCAGCGGCCAGGGTACCGATACGCAGTATTTT.

The V and J genes are TRBV7-8 and TRBJ1-2; 9 bases are a match to TRBD1. V lost 2 bases and J lost 6; bases outside the gene matches: 13. The germline CDR1 and CDR2 sequences are SGHVS and FQNEAQ. The CDR3 loop spans 17 amino acids. The DNA for the CDR3 is TGTGCCAGCAGCTTATACACGGCCGGGACAGGGACGGATGGCTACACCTTC. Protein sequence: CASSLYTAGTGTDGYTF.

This clone came up a few times. J is TRBJ1-2 and V is TRBV4-3; D is ambiguous. This CDR3 comprises 17 residues. V lost 0 bases and J lost 4, with 18 bases in between. CDR1 is LGHNA, CDR2 YSLEER, per germline. As DNA, the CDR3 is TGCGCCAGCAGCCAAGATGCCCCGGGGAGTTTCAGCTATGGCTACACCTTC. Its translation is CASSQDAPGSFSYGYTF.

The genes are TRBV6-6 and TRBJ1-1; D unresolved. Trimming stripped 0 bases from V and 1 base from J, with 6 bases between. The CDR3 sequence is 14 residues long. Germline CDR1 is MNHNY and CDR2 is SVGAGI (reference sequence). The DNA of the CDR3 is TGTGCCAGCAGTTACTCGAGCAAGAACACTGAAGCTTTCTTT. It is translated as CASSYSSKNTEAFF.

In this sample, this clone turned up a few times. The rearrangement joins TRBV7-6 to TRBJ2-5; D is tentatively TRBD1 or TRBD2 (5 bases each). The germline V gene encodes CDR1 SGHVS and CDR2 FNYEAQ. V was pared by 5 bases and J by 5 bases, with 12 bases between. The CDR3 consists of 13 residues. CDR3 sequence reads: CASSPGTEETQYF. The CDR3 DNA sequence: TGTGCCAGCAGCCCCGGGACCGAGGAGACCCAGTACTTC.

This clone was seen more than once but under ten times. The V and J genes are TRBV6-5 and TRBJ1-1; tentatively, D is TRBD1 (5 bases). The V end lost 2 bases, the J end lost 2 bases, and 15 bases lay between the germline ends. The CDR3 has 16 residues. CDR1 and CDR2 (germline): MNHEY, SVGAGI. The CDR3 DNA follows: TGTGCCAGCAGTTACAGTAGGGGAGTCGGCAACACTGAAGCTTTCTTT. Translated, it gives CASSYSRGVGNTEAFF.

This clone was seen only a few times. The CDR3 is CASKTLTGRGEKLFF. CDR3 in DNA: TGTGCCAGCAAGACCCTAACAGGGAGGGGTGAAAAACTGTTTTTT. The chain joins TRBV27 to TRBJ1-4, with TRBD1 as a possible D gene (6 bases). This CDR3 is 15 amino acids long. The germline V and J ends were trimmed by 7 bases and 7 bases, with 19 bases remaining between them. Looked up from germline, CDR1 is MNHEY and CDR2 is SMNVEV (reference sequence). Supplemented by reference TRBV27 and TRBJ1-4, the full variable domain reads EAQVTQNPRYLITVTGKKLTVTCSQNMNHEYMSWYRQDPGLGLRQIYYSMNVEVTDKGDVPEGYKVSRKEKRNFPLILESPSPNQTSLYFCASKTLTGRGEKLFFGSGTQLSVL.